A selection of T cell receptor beta chains follows, all from one sample in a study of cytomegalovirus exposure and HLA in healthy donors. The repertoire was sequenced with immunoSEQ multiplex PCR; TCRdb's copy has only in-frame clones and lacks some. Recorded for this sample: tens of thousands of clones. Sample: PBMCs. These receptors came from a man aged 25 to 40 in good health and CMV-seropositive. The CDR3 runs from the conserved cysteine through the conserved F or W. D genes are given only for firm matches.

V gene,D gene,J gene,CDR3 protein,CDR3 DNA
TRBV2,.,TRBJ1-1,CASSDIGTRYEAFF,TGTGCCAGCAGTGACATAGGGACACGCTATGAAGCTTTCTTT
TRBV4-2,.,TRBJ2-3,CASSQLGGTDTQYF,TGTGCCAGCAGCCAACTCGGTGGTACAGATACGCAGTATTTT
TRBV4-1,.,TRBJ2-7,CASSHIGSTYEQYF,TGCGCCAGCAGTCATATCGGGTCAACCTACGAGCAGTACTTC
TRBV29-1,TRBD1,TRBJ1-1,CSASQGFAEAFF,TGCAGCGCGTCACAGGGGTTTGCTGAAGCTTTCTTT
TRBV6-5,TRBD1,TRBJ1-1,CASLPGQGNAFF,TGTGCCAGCCTACCGGGACAGGGCAACGCTTTCTTT
TRBV7-9,TRBD2,TRBJ2-7,CASSSDIGTSGSGYEQYF,TGTGCCAGCAGCTCGGATATAGGGACTAGCGGGAGTGGGTACGAGCAGTACTTC
TRBV6-1,.,TRBJ1-5,CASSDNPRVYSNQPQHF,TGTGCCAGCAGTGATAATCCCAGGGTGTATAGCAATCAGCCCCAGCATTTT
TRBV20-1,TRBD1,TRBJ1-5,CSTGGNQPQHF,TGCAGTACAGGGGGCAATCAGCCCCAGCATTTT
TRBV23-1,.,TRBJ2-7,CARGQGNEQYF,TGCGCCAGAGGACAAGGGAACGAGCAGTACTTC
TRBV9,.,TRBJ1-6,CASSPRDWNSPLHF,TGTGCCAGCAGCCCACGGGATTGGAATTCACCCCTCCACTTT
TRBV30,.,TRBJ1-1,CAWSYRGPGAFF,TGTGCCTGGAGCTACCGTGGCCCGGGAGCTTTCTTT
TRBV5-6,TRBD1,TRBJ1-1,CASSSGGRTEAFF,TGTGCCAGCAGCTCAGGGGGCAGGACTGAAGCTTTCTTT
TRBV5-8,TRBD2,TRBJ2-7,CASSLYGTKYEQYF,TGTGCCAGCAGCTTGTACGGGACTAAGTACGAGCAGTACTTC
TRBV6-1,TRBD2,TRBJ2-3,CASSEALAGGTDTQYF,TGTGCCAGCAGTGAAGCGCTAGCGGGGGGCACAGATACGCAGTATTTT
TRBV18,.,TRBJ1-1,CASSPPGRGTEAFF,TGTGCCAGCTCACCACCGGGGCGCGGTACTGAAGCTTTCTTT
TRBV2,.,TRBJ2-2,CASSEMVSVDTGELFF,TGTGCCAGCAGTGAAATGGTCTCGGTAGACACCGGGGAGCTGTTTTTT
TRBV4-1,TRBD1,TRBJ1-6,CASSGQGVTNSPLHF,TGCGCCAGCAGCGGACAGGGGGTTACTAATTCACCCCTCCACTTT
TRBV30,.,TRBJ1-4,CAWSRGSNEKLFF,TGTGCCTGGAGTCGAGGGTCTAATGAAAAACTGTTTTTT
TRBV15,TRBD2,TRBJ2-2,CATSREAGPNTGELFF,TGTGCCACCAGCAGAGAAGCGGGGCCGAACACCGGGGAGCTGTTTTTT
TRBV5-1,.,TRBJ2-3,CASSLGVGTDTQYF,TGCGCCAGCAGCTTAGGGGTCGGCACAGATACGCAGTATTTT
TRBV7-2,TRBD2,TRBJ2-4,CASSLVLAGGGIQYF,TGTGCCAGCAGCTTAGTCCTAGCGGGAGGGGGCATTCAGTACTTC
TRBV11-3,.,TRBJ2-2,CASSLDTVGANTGELFF,TGTGCCAGCAGCTTAGATACAGTGGGAGCCAACACCGGGGAGCTGTTTTTT
TRBV6-1,TRBD1,TRBJ1-1,CATQRGPEAFF,TGTGCCACTCAGAGGGGGCCTGAAGCTTTCTTT
TRBV7-9,.,TRBJ1-1,CASSLARNTEAFF,TGTGCCAGCAGCTTAGCGAGGAACACTGAAGCTTTCTTT
TRBV6-6,TRBD1,TRBJ2-7,CASSLGQGNDEQYF,TGTGCCAGCAGTTTAGGACAGGGGAACGACGAGCAGTACTTC
TRBV4-1,TRBD2,TRBJ2-7,CASSQLAGLAGSYPYEQYF,TGCGCCAGCAGCCAGTTAGCGGGACTAGCGGGAAGTTATCCCTACGAGCAGTACTTC
TRBV9,.,TRBJ2-5,CANKQSPTGELQETQYF,TGTGCCAACAAGCAAAGTCCCACAGGAGAACTCCAAGAGACCCAGTACTTC
TRBV7-6,.,TRBJ1-1,CASRKGRGATEAFF,TGTGCCAGCAGAAAGGGGCGGGGAGCCACTGAAGCTTTCTTT
TRBV18,TRBD1,TRBJ1-6,CASSLGGRDSPLHF,TGTGCCAGCTCACTAGGGGGCAGGGATTCACCCCTACACTTT
TRBV5-1,TRBD2,TRBJ2-1,CASTSGGRFSYNEQFF,TGCGCCAGCACGAGCGGGGGGAGGTTCTCCTACAATGAGCAGTTCTTC
TRBV5-1,.,TRBJ2-2,CASSSQTGNTGELFF,TGCGCCAGCAGCTCTCAGACAGGAAACACCGGGGAGCTGTTTTTT
TRBV14,TRBD2,TRBJ2-3,CASSLGGGNTQYF,TGTGCCAGCAGCCTGGGGGGGGGAAATACGCAGTATTTT
TRBV5-8,.,TRBJ2-7,CASSSAGTSPYEQYF,TGTGCCAGCAGCTCGGCCGGGACAAGCCCCTACGAGCAGTACTTC
TRBV2,TRBD1,TRBJ1-5,CASSLGQGASQPQHF,TGTGCCAGCAGCCTAGGACAGGGGGCAAGTCAGCCCCAGCATTTT
TRBV7-8,TRBD2,TRBJ2-2,CASSSARGGNTGELFF,TGTGCCAGCAGCTCCGCCCGGGGGGGGAACACCGGGGAGCTGTTTTTT
TRBV9,TRBD2,TRBJ2-7,CASSGGTSGDYEQYF,TGTGCCAGCAGCGGAGGGACTAGCGGGGACTACGAGCAGTACTTC
TRBV19,.,TRBJ1-5,CASSIGGNQPQHF,TGTGCCAGTAGTATCGGCGGTAATCAGCCCCAGCATTTT
TRBV9,TRBD1,TRBJ1-1,CASSAGQGGWAFF,TGTGCCAGCAGCGCCGGACAGGGAGGTTGGGCTTTCTTT
TRBV5-1,.,TRBJ1-6,CASSLGPLILTNRMGPLHF,TGCGCCAGCAGCTTGGGCCCCCTAATACTGACAAACCGAATGGGCCCCCTCCACTTT
TRBV7-3,.,TRBJ2-3,CASSLRGQGRLRRETADTQYF,TGTGCCAGCAGCTTAAGAGGACAGGGCCGGTTACGGCGGGAGACGGCAGATACGCAGTATTTT
TRBV4-1,.,TRBJ2-7,CASSQIEAGTYEQYF,TGCGCCAGCAGCCAAATCGAGGCGGGAACCTACGAGCAGTACTTC
TRBV7-8,TRBD1,TRBJ2-3,CASSKRDRRLTDKQYF,TGTGCCAGCAGCAAAAGGGACAGGAGACTAACAGATAAGCAGTATTTT
TRBV6-5,TRBD1,TRBJ2-7,CASRSQGASAYEQYF,TGTGCCAGCAGATCACAGGGGGCGAGCGCCTACGAGCAGTACTTC
TRBV7-2,TRBD1,TRBJ1-5,CASSSEQGAWQPQHF,TGTGCCAGCAGCTCAGAACAGGGGGCTTGGCAGCCCCAGCATTTT
TRBV4-2,TRBD2,TRBJ2-2,CASSQASGANTGELFF,TGTGCCAGCAGCCAAGCTAGCGGGGCCAACACCGGGGAGCTGTTTTTT
TRBV19,.,TRBJ2-1,CASSIASGIGNEQFF,TGTGCCAGTAGTATAGCATCAGGGATCGGGAATGAGCAGTTCTTC